This T cell receptor (beta chain) was sequenced in a study of OX40 agonist ivuxolimab in advanced cancers. In the study overall: The dose-escalation cohort was around 83% male, with a mean age of around 60 years, ranging about 23 to 90.

Patients were excluded for autoimmune disease history or systemic immunosuppression. Concerning this clone itself: Its antigen is not identified.

Findings of the study overall: The study found that CD8+ T cells averaged more expanded clones than CD4+. Dosing at 0.1 to 3.0 mg/kg was accompanied by clonal expansion of CD4+ and CD8+ blood T cells by week 6.

Here immunoSEQ multiplex PCR was the method, and the copy in TCRdb shows in-frame clones only, minus some. The profile covers about 19,000 clones, with roughly 68% appearing a single time and about an eighth taken by the ten largest. The sequencing here drew on CD4+ or CD8+ T cells sorted from blood, taken in a trial of the OX40 agonist ivuxolimab. The sequence was obtained from an adult with an advanced solid tumor such as melanoma, head and neck, liver or kidney cancer.

CDR3 bases: TGTGCCAGCAGCTTAACTGTCTACGAGCAGTACTTC. This translates into CASSLTVYEQYF. The gene calls are TRBV7-6 and TRBJ2-7; D uncertain. CDR1 is SGHVS, CDR2 FNYEAQ, per germline. CDR3 length: 12 amino acids. V was cut by 2 bases and J by 3 bases, with 5 bases left in between.